Here is one TCR beta chain with its context. Random hexamers served to reverse transcribe roughly 0.45 to 1 ug RNA. TCRdb redid the calling of the immunoSEQ multiplex PCR reads with MiXCR, one entry per CDR3 protein. The sample lists fewer than 150,000 distinct CDR3 sequences, roughly 96% occurring once. This sample is part of a study of CD8 T cells in Susac syndrome. Trimming took off 5 bases at V and 6 bases at J, with 8 bases between the two ends. The CDR3 runs 11 residues. Germline CDR1 and CDR2: MNHEY and SVGAGI. From blood CD8+ and CD4+ T cells, TCR beta sequences were generated. This sequence originates from a human donor in good health. Sequences were obtained from CD4+ T cells from PBMCs. The chain recombines TRBV6-5 with TRBJ2-7; D remains ambiguous. DNA for the CDR3: TGTGCCAGCAGTCGGGCGGCCGAGCAGTACTTC. Its protein product is CASSRAAEQYF.